The 11 T cell receptor beta chains in this list originate from one sample, sequenced in a study of PD-1 blockade in classical Hodgkin lymphoma. All trial patients relapsed after autologous stem cell transplantation. Here immunoSEQ multiplex PCR was the method, and the copy in TCRdb shows in-frame clones only, minus some. The sample lists tens of thousands of clones, about two thirds occurring once. The sample consisted of peripheral blood mononuclear cells (PBMCs), taken before the second cycle of nivolumab. Receptors were obtained from a human donor with classical Hodgkin lymphoma.

The J gene is TRBJ2-3, the V gene TRBV6-5; TRBD2 agrees at 7 bases. The V gene end was trimmed by 0 bases and the J gene end by 6 bases; junction bases not matched to a gene: 9. The CDR3 totals 16 residues. Germline V gene data show CDR1 as MNHEY and CDR2 as SVGAGI. The CDR3 coding sequence is TGTGCCAGCAGTTACTCCTCGCGGGGGAGGTCTGATACGCAGTATTTT. This encodes CASSYSSRGRSDTQYF.

The rearrangement uses TRBV11-2 and TRBJ2-1; D is tentatively TRBD1 or TRBD2 (5 bases each). This CDR3 has 14 amino acids. The germline gives CDR1 SGHAT, CDR2 FQNNGV. With 1 base removed from V and 1 base from J, the gap between germline ends came to 5 bases. CDR3 DNA sequence: TGTGCCAGCAGCTTAGGGGGGTCCTACAATGAGCAGTTCTTC. Translating it yields CASSLGGSYNEQFF.

There are a few counts of this clone. The chain joins TRBV29-1 to TRBJ1-5, with 7 bases identical to TRBD1. The trim removed 6 bases at V and 3 bases at J, leaving 5 bases unmatched. Germline CDR1 and CDR2: SQVTM and ANQGSEA. The CDR3 consists of 13 residues. CDR3 coding DNA: TGCAGCGTACGACAGGGATACAATCAGCCCCAGCATTTT. Translated: CSVRQGYNQPQHF.

The rearrangement uses TRBV5-4 and TRBJ2-3; 14 nucleotides align to TRBD2. The CDR3 has 17 amino acids. The V gene's germline CDR1 is SGHNT and CDR2 YYREEE (reference sequence). The V gene end was trimmed by 2 bases and the J gene end by 0 bases; junction bases not matched to a gene: 2. In nucleotides, the CDR3 is TGTGCCAGCAGCTTCGGACTAGCGGGGGGCAGCACAGATACGCAGTATTTT. It encodes CASSFGLAGGSTDTQYF.

This clone has more than one count but fewer than ten. The chain's CDR3 is CASSSGSSGTFSYTQYF. CDR3 sequence (DNA): TGTGCCAGCAGCTCAGGGTCTAGCGGGACGTTTTCGTATACGCAGTATTTT. The V gene is TRBV7-3, the J gene TRBJ2-3, with 9 bases fitting TRBD2. The CDR3 has 17 amino acids. The V and J ends lost 4 bases and 7 bases, in that order; junction bases with no gene match: 15. Germline V lookup: CDR1 SGHTA, CDR2 FQGTGA. The full variable domain, with the rest looked up from reference TRBV7-3 and TRBJ2-3, is GAGVSQTPSNKVTEKGKYVELRCDPISGHTALYWYRQSLGQGPEFLIYFQGTGAADDSGLPNDRFFAVRPEGSVSTLKIQRTERGDSAVYLCASSSGSSGTFSYTQYFGPGTRLTVL.

The genes are TRBV2 and TRBJ2-1; TRBD1 or TRBD2 may be the D gene (6 bases each). Deletions cut 7 bases from V and 7 bases from J, with 20 bases between. The CDR3 is 15 amino acids. Germline V lookup: CDR1 SNHLY, CDR2 FYNNEI. The CDR3 nucleotides are TGTGCCAGCATGGCGTCGGGGGCGACAGTAAATGAGCAGTTCTTC. It specifies CASMASGATVNEQFF.

The chain combines TRBV21-1 with TRBJ1-4; TRBD1 reflects the table's D call only, with no check against the DNA. TRBV21-1 is listed as a pseudogene. The CDR3 is 12 amino acids. This CDR3 reads CASSNQSEKLFF. CDR3 nucleotide sequence: TGTGCCAGCAGCAATCAGTCTGAAAAACTGTTTTTT.

The table lists this clone with a few counts. V and J are TRBV7-2 and TRBJ2-5; 9 bases are a match to TRBD2. The ends lost 2 bases at V and 4 bases at J; junction bases unmatched: 5. CDR3 length: 15 residues. Germline V gene lookup returns CDR1 SGHTA and CDR2 FQGNSA. CDR3 DNA: TGTGCCAGCAGCTTAAGCGGGGGGCGGGGAGAGACCCAGTACTTC. It specifies CASSLSGGRGETQYF.

The rearrangement joins TRBV19 to TRBJ2-6, with TRBD1 matching 7 bases. V dropped 4 bases and J dropped 4; count of bases not matched to a gene: 10. Per germline, CDR1 LNHDA and CDR2 SQIVND (reference sequence). This CDR3 has 17 amino acids. CDR3 bases: TGTGCCAGTAGTAGGGGGCCAACAGGGGTCGGGGCCAACGTCCTGACTTTC. Its translation: CASSRGPTGVGANVLTF. Supplemented by reference TRBV19 and TRBJ2-6, the full variable domain reads DGGITQSPKYLFRKEGQNVTLSCEQNLNHDAMYWYRQDPGQGLRLIYYSQIVNDFQKGDIAEGYSVSREKKESFPLTVTSAQKNPTAFYLCASSRGPTGVGANVLTFGAGSRLTVL.

J is TRBJ2-7 and V is TRBV18; 7 nucleotides align to TRBD1. CDR1 and CDR2 (germline): KGHSH, LQKENI. The CDR3 covers 16 residues. V dropped 5 bases and J dropped 3; count of bases not matched to a gene: 13. CDR3 coding DNA: TGTGCCAGCTCAAGGGTCGCTGGACAGGCCTACTACGAGCAGTACTTC. Translation: CASSRVAGQAYYEQYF.

This chain connects TRBV25-1 to TRBJ2-1, with a possible D match to TRBD1 (6 bases). V gave up 4 bases and J gave up 7 bases, with 17 bases separating them. This CDR3 is built from 15 residues. The germline gives CDR1 MGHDK, CDR2 SYGVNS. CDR3 coding DNA: TGTGCCAGCAGTGCCCGGGCAGGGGCATTTAATGAGCAGTTCTTC. Amino acid sequence: CASSARAGAFNEQFF.